This passage covers 4 T cell receptor beta chains from one sample sequenced in a study of T cells after yellow fever vaccination. TCRdb fed the 5' RACE reads into MiXCR, producing one record per CDR3 protein. The sample shows about 140,000 distinct CDR3 sequences, 7.7% of them seen only once. This specimen consisted of CD4+ T cells sorted from PBMCs, obtained 5 days after the yellow fever booster vaccination. The receptors shown here come from a man aged 30-40 years who received the YFV17D yellow fever vaccine.

This clonotype was counted ten times or more. The genes are TRBV7-2 and TRBJ2-1; 7 nucleotides line up with TRBD2. CDR1 and CDR2 from the germline V gene are SGHTA and FQGNSA. The CDR3 consists of 14 residues. J lost 7 bases, V lost 1 base, and 4 bases had no gene match. CDR3 sequence reads: CASSLGGTNNEQFF. The CDR3 region has the DNA TGTGCCAGCAGCTTAGGGGGGACTAATAATGAGCAGTTCTTC.

This clonotype was found many times. The chain uses TRBV30 and TRBJ2-2, with TRBD2 identical over 7 bases. Germline V gene sequence: CDR1 GTSNPN, CDR2 SVGIG (reference sequence). V trimming: 0 bases; J trimming: 6 bases; junction bases outside the gene matches: 7. This CDR3 spans 15 amino acids. The CDR3 DNA is TGTGCCTGGAGTGTAGGCGGGAGTCGCGCCGGGGAGCTGTTTTTT. Protein sequence: CAWSVGGSRAGELFF.

At least ten counts were recorded for this clonotype. The J gene is TRBJ2-1, the V gene TRBV6-4; 10 bases line up with TRBD2. Trimming removed 4 bases from V and 10 bases from J; junction bases left unmatched: 7. In germline, CDR1 is MRHNA, CDR2 SNTAGT. This CDR3 spans 14 amino acids. DNA for the CDR3: TGTGCCAGCAGTGCCAGAACTAGCGGGACAGAGCAGTTCTTC. This translates into CASSARTSGTEQFF.

Many counts were recorded for this clonotype. The rearrangement uses TRBV11-2 and TRBJ2-3; TRBD2 might be the D (5 bases). Trimming left V 1 base short and J 5 bases short, with 13 bases between. CDR3 length: 15 residues. The V gene's germline CDR1 is SGHAT and CDR2 FQNNGV. The CDR3 DNA sequence: TGTGCCAGCAGCTTAGCCGGACTCGAGGGAGATACGCAGTATTTT. It is translated as CASSLAGLEGDTQYF.